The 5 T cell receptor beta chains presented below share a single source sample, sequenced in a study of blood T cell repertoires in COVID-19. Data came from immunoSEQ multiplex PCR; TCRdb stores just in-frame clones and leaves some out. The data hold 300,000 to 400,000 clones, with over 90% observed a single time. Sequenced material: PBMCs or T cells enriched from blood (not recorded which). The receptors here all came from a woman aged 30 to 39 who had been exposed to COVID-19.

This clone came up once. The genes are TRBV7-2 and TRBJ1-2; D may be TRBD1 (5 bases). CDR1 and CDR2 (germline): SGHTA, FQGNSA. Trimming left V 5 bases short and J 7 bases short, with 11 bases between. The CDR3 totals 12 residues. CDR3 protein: CASSPPGFGYTF. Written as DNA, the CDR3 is TGTGCCAGCAGCCCTCCAGGGTTTGGCTACACCTTC.

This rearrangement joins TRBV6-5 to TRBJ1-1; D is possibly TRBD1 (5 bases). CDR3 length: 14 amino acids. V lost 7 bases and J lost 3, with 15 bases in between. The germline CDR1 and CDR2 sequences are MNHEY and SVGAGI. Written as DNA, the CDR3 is TGTGCCAGCAACGAACGGGGGGTTGACACTGAAGCTTTCTTT. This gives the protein CASNERGVDTEAFF.

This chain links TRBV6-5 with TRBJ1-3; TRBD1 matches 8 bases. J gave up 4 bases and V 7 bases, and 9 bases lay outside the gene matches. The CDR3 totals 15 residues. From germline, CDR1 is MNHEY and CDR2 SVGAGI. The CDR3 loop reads CASTFRQGIGNTIYF. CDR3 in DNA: TGTGCCAGCACTTTTCGACAGGGGATCGGAAACACCATATATTTT.

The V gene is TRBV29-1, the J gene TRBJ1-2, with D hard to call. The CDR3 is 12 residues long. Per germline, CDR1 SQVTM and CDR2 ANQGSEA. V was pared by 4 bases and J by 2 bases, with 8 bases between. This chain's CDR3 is CSVAPRNYGYTF. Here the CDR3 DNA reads TGCAGCGTTGCACCGAGGAACTATGGCTACACCTTC.

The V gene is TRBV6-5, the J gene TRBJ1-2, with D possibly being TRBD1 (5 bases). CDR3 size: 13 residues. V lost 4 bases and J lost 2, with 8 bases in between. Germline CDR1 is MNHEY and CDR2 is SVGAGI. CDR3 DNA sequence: TGTGCCAGCAGTTCAAAGGGGAACTATGGCTACACCTTC. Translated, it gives CASSSKGNYGYTF.